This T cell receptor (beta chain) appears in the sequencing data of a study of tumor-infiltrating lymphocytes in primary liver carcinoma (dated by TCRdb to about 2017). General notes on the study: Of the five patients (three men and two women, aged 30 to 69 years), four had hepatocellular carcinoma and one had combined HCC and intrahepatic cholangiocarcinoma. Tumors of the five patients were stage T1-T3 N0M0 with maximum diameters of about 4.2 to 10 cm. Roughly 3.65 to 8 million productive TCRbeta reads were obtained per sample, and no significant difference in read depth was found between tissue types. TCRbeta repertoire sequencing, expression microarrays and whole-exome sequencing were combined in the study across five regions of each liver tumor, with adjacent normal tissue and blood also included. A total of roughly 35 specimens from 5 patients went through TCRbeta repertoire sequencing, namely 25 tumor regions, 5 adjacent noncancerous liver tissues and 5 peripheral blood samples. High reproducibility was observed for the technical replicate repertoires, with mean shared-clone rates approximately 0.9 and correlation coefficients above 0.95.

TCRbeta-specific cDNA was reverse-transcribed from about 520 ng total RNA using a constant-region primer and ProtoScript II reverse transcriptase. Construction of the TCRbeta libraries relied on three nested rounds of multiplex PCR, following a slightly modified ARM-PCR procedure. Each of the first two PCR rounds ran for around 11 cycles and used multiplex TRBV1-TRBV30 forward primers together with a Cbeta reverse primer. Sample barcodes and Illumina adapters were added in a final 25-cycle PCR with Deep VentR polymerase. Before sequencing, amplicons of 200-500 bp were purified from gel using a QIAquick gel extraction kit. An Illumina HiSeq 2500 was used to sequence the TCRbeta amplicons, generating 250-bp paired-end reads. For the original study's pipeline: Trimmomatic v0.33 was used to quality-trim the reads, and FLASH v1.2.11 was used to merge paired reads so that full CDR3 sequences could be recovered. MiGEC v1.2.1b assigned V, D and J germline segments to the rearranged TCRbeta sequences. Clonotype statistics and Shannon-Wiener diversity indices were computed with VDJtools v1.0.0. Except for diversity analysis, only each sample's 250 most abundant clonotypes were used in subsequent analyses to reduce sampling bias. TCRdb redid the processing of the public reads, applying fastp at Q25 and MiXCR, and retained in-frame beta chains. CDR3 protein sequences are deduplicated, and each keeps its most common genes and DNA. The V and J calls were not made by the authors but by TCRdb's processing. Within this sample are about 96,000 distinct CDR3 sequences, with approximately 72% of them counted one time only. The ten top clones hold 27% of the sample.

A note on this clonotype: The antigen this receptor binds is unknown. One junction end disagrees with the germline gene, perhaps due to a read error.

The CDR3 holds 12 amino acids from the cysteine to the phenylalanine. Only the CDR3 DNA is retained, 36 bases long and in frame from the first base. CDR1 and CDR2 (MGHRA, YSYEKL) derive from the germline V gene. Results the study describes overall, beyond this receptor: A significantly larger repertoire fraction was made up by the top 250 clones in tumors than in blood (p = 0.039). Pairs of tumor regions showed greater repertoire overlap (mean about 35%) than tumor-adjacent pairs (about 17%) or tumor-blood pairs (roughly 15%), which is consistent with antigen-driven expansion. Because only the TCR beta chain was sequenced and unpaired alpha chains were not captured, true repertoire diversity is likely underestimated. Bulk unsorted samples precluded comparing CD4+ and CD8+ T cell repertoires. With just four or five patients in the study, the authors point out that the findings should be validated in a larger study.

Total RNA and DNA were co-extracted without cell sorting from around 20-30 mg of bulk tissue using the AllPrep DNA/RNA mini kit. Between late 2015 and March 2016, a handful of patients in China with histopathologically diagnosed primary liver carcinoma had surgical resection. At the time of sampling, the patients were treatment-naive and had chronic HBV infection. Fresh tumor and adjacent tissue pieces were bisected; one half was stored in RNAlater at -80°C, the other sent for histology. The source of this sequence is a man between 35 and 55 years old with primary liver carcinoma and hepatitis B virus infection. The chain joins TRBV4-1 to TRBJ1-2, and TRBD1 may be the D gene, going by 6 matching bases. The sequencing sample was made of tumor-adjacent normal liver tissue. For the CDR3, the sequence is CASSQVTGGYTF. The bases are TGCGCCAGTAGCCAGGTGACAGGAGGCTACACCTTC.